This TCR beta chain was recovered during a study of relationships among human T cell subsets. This clonotype was seen just once. Its matching antigen is unknown. From the CD45RA-negative fraction, anti-CD45RO beads picked out CD45RA-RO+ memory T cells. Study-level findings and limits: Across seven subsets, gene usage, CDR3 length and N-additions did not differ significantly. A CD4+CD8+ double-positive population could not be excluded by bead sorting.

The T cell receptor alpha and beta CDR3 regions were amplified from mRNA by semiquantitative ARM-PCR. In ARM-PCR, communal superprimers followed tagged nested gene-specific primers for exponential amplification. First-round products served as template after exonuclease removal of nested primers. TCRdb fed the multiplex PCR reads into MiXCR, producing one record per CDR3 protein. The sample records about 9,000 distinct CDR3 sequences, 50% to 60% being singletons. Trimming removed 3 bases at V and 11 bases at J, with 15 bases between. The CDR3 contains 12 residues. The germline V gene has CDR1 SQVTM and CDR2 ANQGSEA.

Material: memory T cells sorted from blood. The rearrangement links TRBV29-1 to TRBJ2-3; no reliable D call. The sequence came from a man in his forties in good health. Written as DNA, the CDR3 is TGCAGCGTTGAGCCCACGGAAGGAGTGCAGTATTTT. This sequence encodes CSVEPTEGVQYF.